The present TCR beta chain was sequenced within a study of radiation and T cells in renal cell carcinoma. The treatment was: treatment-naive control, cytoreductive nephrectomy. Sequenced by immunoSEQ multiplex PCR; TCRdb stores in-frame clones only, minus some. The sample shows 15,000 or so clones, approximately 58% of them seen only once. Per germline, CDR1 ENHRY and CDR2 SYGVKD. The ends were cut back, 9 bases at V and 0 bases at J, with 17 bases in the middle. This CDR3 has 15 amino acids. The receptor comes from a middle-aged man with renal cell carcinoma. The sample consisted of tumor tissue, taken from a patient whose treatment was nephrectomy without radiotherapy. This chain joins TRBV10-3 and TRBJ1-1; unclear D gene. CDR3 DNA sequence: TGTGCCATTGGACGGGAGCTATCTATGAACACTGAAGCTTTCTTT. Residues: CAIGRELSMNTEAFF.